This T cell receptor beta chain was recorded in a study of blood T cell repertoires in COVID-19. V was cut by 5 bases and J by 4 bases, with 12 bases left in between. Germline V gene sequence: CDR1 MNHEY, CDR2 SVGEGT. The CDR3 loop spans 13 amino acids. Data came from immunoSEQ multiplex PCR; TCRdb stores just in-frame clones and leaves some out. The sample yields 200,000 or so clones, about 86% seen once. Sequencing was performed on peripheral blood. This sequence originates from a woman between 50 and 59 years old with acute or convalescent COVID-19. The chain joins TRBV6-2 or TRBV6-3 to TRBJ2-7; a weak D match, TRBD1 (6 bases). For the CDR3, the DNA is TGTGCCAGCAGTAACAGGGTATCTTACGAGCAGTACTTC. Protein sequence: CASSNRVSYEQYF.